This TCR beta chain was obtained from a study of T-cell memory formation after mild COVID-19. Germline V gene sequence: CDR1 DFQATT, CDR2 SNEGSKA (reference sequence). The CDR3 has 15 amino acids. V shed 5 bases and J 0 bases; nucleotides not matched to a gene: 3. Notes on this clonotype: Its antigen is unknown.

TCRdb recomputed calls from the 5' RACE reads with MiXCR, one row per CDR3 protein. Seen here are under 200,000 distinct CDR3 sequences, around a tenth observed once, and the top ten hold about 3.8%. Study-level results: Confirmation was lacking for SARS-CoV-2 specificity of second-wave clones that peaked on day 37.

The sequenced material came from PBMCs or a T cell subset sorted from them (not recorded which). The clonotype originates from a man younger than 35 who had mild COVID-19 (a few samples of this study predate the infection). Cell type and time point are not known. The rearrangement links TRBV20-1 to TRBJ2-2; 10 bases line up with TRBD2. The CDR3 here is CSARGLAANTGELFF. The DNA of the CDR3 is TGCAGTGCTCGCGGACTAGCGGCGAACACCGGGGAGCTGTTTTTT.